This T cell receptor (beta chain) comes out of a study of blood T cell repertoires in COVID-19. Enrollees, roughly 18 to 95 years old, lived in 25 or so US areas. TCRdb's table, derived via immunoSEQ multiplex PCR, lists solely in-frame clones and lacks some. The sample gives 400,000 to 550,000 clones, roughly 85% of which show up once; approximately 2% is in the top ten. The CDR3 contains 13 residues. CDR1 is LNHDA and CDR2 is SQIVND in the germline V gene (reference sequence). Trimming removed 6 bases from V and 9 bases from J, with 15 bases in between. This receptor was obtained from a woman aged 18-29 years with acute COVID-19. Specimen: PBMCs or T cells enriched from blood (not recorded which). The J gene is TRBJ2-1, the V gene TRBV19; D may be TRBD2 (6 bases). The CDR3 coding sequence is TGTGCCAGTAGCCCCGCCGGGGGAAGTGAGCAGTTCTTC. Translation gives CASSPAGGSEQFF.